This TCR beta chain was identified in a study of response to subunit inactivated influenza vaccine. Study-level results: T cells newly recruited by each seasonal influenza vaccination are few, the authors suggested.

Note on this clonotype: Its antigen is not identified.

TCRdb reanalysed the RT-PCR reads using MiXCR and keeps one entry per CDR3 protein. The sample consists of about half a million distinct CDR3 sequences, 25% of them appearing once. Germline CDR1 and CDR2: DFQATT and SNEGSKA (reference sequence). This CDR3 has 13 amino acids. V lost 7 bases, J lost 2 bases, and 15 bases lay in between. The sequencing here drew on CD4+ T cells sorted from PBMCs, taken approximately 5 days after vaccination. The V and J genes are TRBV20-1 and TRBJ2-7; D unclear. The receptor comes from a middle-aged man who received an inactivated influenza vaccine. The CDR3: CSVPGRPTYEQYF. CDR3 nucleotide sequence: TGCAGTGTCCCAGGACGGCCAACCTACGAGCAGTACTTC.